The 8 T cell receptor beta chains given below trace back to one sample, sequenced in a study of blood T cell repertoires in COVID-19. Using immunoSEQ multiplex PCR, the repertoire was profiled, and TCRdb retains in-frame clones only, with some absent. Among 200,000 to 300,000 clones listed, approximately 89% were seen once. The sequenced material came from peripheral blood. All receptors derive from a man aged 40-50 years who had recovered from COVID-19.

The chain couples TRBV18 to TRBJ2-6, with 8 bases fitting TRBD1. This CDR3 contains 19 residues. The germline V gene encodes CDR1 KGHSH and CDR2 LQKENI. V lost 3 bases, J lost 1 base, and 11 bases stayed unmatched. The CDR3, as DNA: TGTGCCAGCTCACCTACGGGACAGGCGGCTCTTTCTGGGGCCAACGTCCTGACTTTC. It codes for CASSPTGQAALSGANVLTF.

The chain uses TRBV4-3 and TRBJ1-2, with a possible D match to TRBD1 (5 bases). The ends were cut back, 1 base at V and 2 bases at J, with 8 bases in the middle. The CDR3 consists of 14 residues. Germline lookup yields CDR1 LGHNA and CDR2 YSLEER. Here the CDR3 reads CASSQVGANYGYTF. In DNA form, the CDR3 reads TGCGCCAGCAGCCAAGTAGGGGCCAACTATGGCTACACCTTC.

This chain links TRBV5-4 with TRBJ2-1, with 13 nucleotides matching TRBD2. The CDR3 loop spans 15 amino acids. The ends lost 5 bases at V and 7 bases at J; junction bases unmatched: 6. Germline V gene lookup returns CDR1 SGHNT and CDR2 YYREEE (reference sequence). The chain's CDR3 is CASRNGLAGDNEQFF. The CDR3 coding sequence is TGTGCCAGCAGAAATGGACTAGCGGGGGATAATGAGCAGTTCTTC.

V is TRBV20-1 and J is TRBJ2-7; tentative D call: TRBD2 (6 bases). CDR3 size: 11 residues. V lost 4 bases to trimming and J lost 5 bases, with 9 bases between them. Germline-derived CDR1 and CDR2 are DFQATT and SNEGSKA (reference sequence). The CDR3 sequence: CSAKTRDEQYF. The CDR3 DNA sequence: TGCAGTGCTAAGACTAGAGACGAGCAGTACTTC.

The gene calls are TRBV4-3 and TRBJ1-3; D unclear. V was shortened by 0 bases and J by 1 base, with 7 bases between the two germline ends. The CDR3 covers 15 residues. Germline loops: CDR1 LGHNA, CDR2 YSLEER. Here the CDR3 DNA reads TGCGCCAGCAGCCAAGACAGGATTTCTGGAAACACCATATATTTT. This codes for CASSQDRISGNTIYF.

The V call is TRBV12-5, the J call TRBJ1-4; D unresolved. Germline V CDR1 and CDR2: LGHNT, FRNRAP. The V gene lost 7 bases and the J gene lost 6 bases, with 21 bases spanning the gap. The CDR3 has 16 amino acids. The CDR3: CASAPWASREDEKLFF. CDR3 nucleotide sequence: TGTGCTAGTGCTCCCTGGGCTTCTCGGGAGGATGAAAAACTGTTTTTT.

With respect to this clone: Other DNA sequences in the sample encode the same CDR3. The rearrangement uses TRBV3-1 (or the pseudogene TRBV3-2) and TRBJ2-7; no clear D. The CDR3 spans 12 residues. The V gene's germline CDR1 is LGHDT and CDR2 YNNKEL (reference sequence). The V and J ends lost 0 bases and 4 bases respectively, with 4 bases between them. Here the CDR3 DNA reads TGTGCCAGCAGCCAAGATCCGTACGAGCAGTACTTC. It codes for CASSQDPYEQYF.

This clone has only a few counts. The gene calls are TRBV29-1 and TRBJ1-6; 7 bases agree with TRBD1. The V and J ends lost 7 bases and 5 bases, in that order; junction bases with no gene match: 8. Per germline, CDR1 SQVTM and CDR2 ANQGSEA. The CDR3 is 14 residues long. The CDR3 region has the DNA TGCAGCGCCGCGATAACAGGGGATAATTCACCCCTCCACTTT. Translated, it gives CSAAITGDNSPLHF.